A selection of T cell receptor beta chains follows, all from one sample in a study of cytomegalovirus exposure and HLA in healthy donors. The repertoire was sequenced with immunoSEQ multiplex PCR; TCRdb's copy has only in-frame clones and lacks some. The sample carries approximately 170,000 clones, roughly 72% recorded once. Sequencing input: PBMCs. These receptors all come from a woman in her 30s in good health and CMV-seropositive. Each CDR3 is given with its conserved first and last residue. A D gene is named only where the DNA matches it firmly. Some rows mark clone size as missing; the rest say once, few, many or name a class of expanded clone.

size: NA; J: TRBJ2-7; V: TRBV5-6; length: 16; D: NA; DNA: TGTGCCAGCTTTGATAGCGTGCAGCCCCTTTACTACGAGCAGTACTTC; CDR3: CASFDSVQPLYYEQYF
size: NA; J: TRBJ2-3; V: TRBV4-2; length: 17; D: TRBD2; DNA: TGTGCCAGCAGCCAAGACCCTCGGGGGGGCCTCGCAGATACGCAGTATTTT; CDR3: CASSQDPRGGLADTQYF
size: NA; J: TRBJ2-3; V: TRBV5-6; length: 16; D: NA; DNA: TGTGCCAGCAGCTCGCCCGGTACGACAACGACAGATACGCAGTATTTT; CDR3: CASSSPGTTTTDTQYF
size: NA; J: TRBJ1-5; V: TRBV6-1; length: 15; D: TRBD1; DNA: TGTGCCAGCAGTAAAGCCGGGACAGGGTATCAGCCCCAGCATTTT; CDR3: CASSKAGTGYQPQHF
size: NA; J: TRBJ2-5; V: TRBV29-1; length: 16; D: TRBD2; DNA: TGCAGCGTCAGTACCACGACGCCGGGACTAGCGGTAGATCTGTACTTC; CDR3: CSVSTTTPGLAVDLYF
size: few; J: TRBJ2-6; V: TRBV5-4; length: 17; D: TRBD1; DNA: TGTGCCAGCAGCTTGGCCGCAGGGGGTCCTGGGGCCAACGTCCTGACTTTC; CDR3: CASSLAAGGPGANVLTF
size: NA; J: TRBJ2-1; V: TRBV5-1; length: 15; D: TRBD2; DNA: TGCGCCAGCAGCCCCGGGACTAGCGGCTACAATGAGCAGTTCTTC; CDR3: CASSPGTSGYNEQFF
size: NA; J: TRBJ2-2; V: TRBV7-8; length: 14; D: NA; DNA: TGTGCCAGCAGCTACGACACGAACACCGGGGAGCTGTTTTTT; CDR3: CASSYDTNTGELFF
size: NA; J: TRBJ1-5; V: TRBV19; length: 16; D: TRBD1; DNA: TGTGCCAGTAGTCGTAATTCCGGGACAGAGAATCAGCCCCAGCATTTT; CDR3: CASSRNSGTENQPQHF
size: once; J: TRBJ1-2; V: TRBV4-3; length: 16; D: NA; DNA: TGCGCCAGCAGCCAAGAATTGGCAGGTCGATTATATGGCTACACCTTC; CDR3: CASSQELAGRLYGYTF
size: NA; J: TRBJ2-1; V: TRBV7-9; length: 18; D: TRBD2; DNA: TGTGCCAGCAGACTTGCCGGGACTAGAATTCTCGCCTACCATGAGCAGTTCTTC; CDR3: CASRLAGTRILAYHEQFF
size: few; J: TRBJ1-2; V: TRBV19; length: 20; D: TRBD1; DNA: TGTGCCAGTAGTATAGTGGGGACAGGGATTTTAAGGATTCTGAACTATGGCTACACCTTC; CDR3: CASSIVGTGILRILNYGYTF
size: NA; J: TRBJ1-4; V: TRBV28; length: 15; D: TRBD1; DNA: TGTGCCAGCAGGAATAACAGGGGGCGTCATGAAAAACTGTTTTTT; CDR3: CASRNNRGRHEKLFF
size: once; J: TRBJ2-3; V: TRBV5-1; length: 13; D: TRBD1; DNA: TGCGCCAGCAGCTCGGACAGGGGAGATACGCAGTATTTT; CDR3: CASSSDRGDTQYF
size: NA; J: TRBJ2-1; V: TRBV10-1; length: 13; D: NA; DNA: TGCGCCAGCAGTGGGGGGAGGATGGGTGAGCAGTTCTTC; CDR3: CASSGGRMGEQFF
size: NA; J: TRBJ2-7; V: TRBV5-1; length: 14; D: NA; DNA: TGCGCCAGCGGCCGGGACAACGGCGCCTACGAGCAGTACTTC; CDR3: CASGRDNGAYEQYF
size: few; J: TRBJ1-6; V: TRBV28; length: 15; D: NA; DNA: TGTGCCAGCAGTGACCTCGGAACAGGGTTGCAACCCCTCCACTTT; CDR3: CASSDLGTGLQPLHF
size: NA; J: TRBJ1-1; V: TRBV10-3; length: 14; D: NA; DNA: TGTGCCATCAGTGAAGGCGGGGGCTTCACTGAAGCTTTCTTT; CDR3: CAISEGGGFTEAFF
size: NA; J: TRBJ1-6; V: TRBV30; length: 12; D: NA; DNA: TGTGCCTGGAGTGAACGAAACACCCGACAGTGGTTT; CDR3: CAWSERNTRQWF
size: NA; J: TRBJ1-5; V: TRBV6-5; length: 16; D: NA; DNA: TGTGCCAGCAGTTACTCGCCAGGTTTGGACAATCAGCCCCAGCATTTT; CDR3: CASSYSPGLDNQPQHF
size: NA; J: TRBJ1-5; V: TRBV6-6; length: 14; D: TRBD1; DNA: TGTGCCAGCAGTTACGGCACAGGGGGGGGCGCCGGGCATTTT; CDR3: CASSYGTGGGAGHF
size: once; J: TRBJ2-7; V: TRBV7-8; length: 14; D: NA; DNA: TGTGCCAGCAGCTCCGCAGGGTACCCCTACGAGCAGTACTTC; CDR3: CASSSAGYPYEQYF
size: NA; J: TRBJ1-5; V: TRBV15; length: 16; D: NA; DNA: TGTGCCACCAGCCTAACCCCGAGGGTTTGGGATCAGCCCCAGCATTTT; CDR3: CATSLTPRVWDQPQHF
size: NA; J: TRBJ1-1; V: TRBV19; length: 13; D: NA; DNA: TGTGCCAGTAGTACCGAGGGCGTCACTGAAGCTTTCTTT; CDR3: CASSTEGVTEAFF
size: NA; J: TRBJ1-6; V: TRBV2; length: 16; D: NA; DNA: TGTGCCAGCAGGGCAGGGTTGGCGAATTCCAATTCACCCCTCCACTTT; CDR3: CASRAGLANSNSPLHF
size: NA; J: TRBJ1-2; V: TRBV29-1; length: 14; D: NA; DNA: TGCAGCGCCGTACCGGGGTCAGCAAACTATGGCTACACCTTC; CDR3: CSAVPGSANYGYTF
size: NA; J: TRBJ1-2; V: TRBV6-5; length: 14; D: NA; DNA: TGTGCCACCTCCAGACAGGTTCTAAACTATGGCTACACCTTC; CDR3: CATSRQVLNYGYTF
size: NA; J: TRBJ2-7; V: TRBV27; length: 17; D: NA; DNA: TGTGCCAGCAGTTTATACGCCAGGACGGAGGATTACTACGAGCAGTACTTC; CDR3: CASSLYARTEDYYEQYF
size: NA; J: TRBJ1-2; V: TRBV19; length: 15; D: TRBD1; DNA: TGTGCCAGTAGTCCCGGGACAGGGGGCCCAAGGGGCTACACCTTC; CDR3: CASSPGTGGPRGYTF
size: NA; J: TRBJ1-3; V: TRBV5-4; length: 13; D: NA; DNA: TGTGCCAGCAGCTCCCAGGGCTGGGGCACCATATATTTT; CDR3: CASSSQGWGTIYF
size: few; J: TRBJ2-1; V: TRBV5-6; length: 16; D: TRBD2; DNA: TGTGCCAGCAGCTCAGTATGGACTAGCGGGTCCAATGAGCAGTTCTTC; CDR3: CASSSVWTSGSNEQFF
size: NA; J: TRBJ1-1; V: TRBV5-4; length: 15; D: NA; DNA: TGTGCCAGCAGCTCCTCCTCATCAGGGAACACTGAAGCTTTCTTT; CDR3: CASSSSSSGNTEAFF
size: NA; J: TRBJ2-7; V: TRBV30; length: 12; D: NA; DNA: TGTGCCTGGGACCCGGGGACATACGAGCAGTACTTC; CDR3: CAWDPGTYEQYF
size: few; J: TRBJ2-7; V: TRBV7-2; length: 15; D: NA; DNA: TGTGCCAGCAGCTTAGTTCCGGGGGGCCCCTACGAGCAGTACTTC; CDR3: CASSLVPGGPYEQYF
size: NA; J: TRBJ1-1; V: TRBV10-3; length: 13; D: TRBD1; DNA: TGTGCCACGTACCGGGACAGGGGGGCTGAAGCTTTCTTT; CDR3: CATYRDRGAEAFF
size: NA; J: TRBJ1-2; V: TRBV30; length: 14; D: NA; DNA: TGTGCCTGGTGTGACAGGAGCACTTTTTATGGCTACACCTTC; CDR3: CAWCDRSTFYGYTF
size: NA; J: TRBJ1-5; V: TRBV5-1; length: 15; D: NA; DNA: TGCGCCAGCAGCTTGGGGGTCAGGGGCAATCAGCCCCAGCATTTT; CDR3: CASSLGVRGNQPQHF
size: NA; J: TRBJ2-1; V: TRBV10-1; length: 14; D: NA; DNA: TGCGCCAGATCCGACAGGGAGGAGAACAATGAGCAGTTCTTC; CDR3: CARSDREENNEQFF